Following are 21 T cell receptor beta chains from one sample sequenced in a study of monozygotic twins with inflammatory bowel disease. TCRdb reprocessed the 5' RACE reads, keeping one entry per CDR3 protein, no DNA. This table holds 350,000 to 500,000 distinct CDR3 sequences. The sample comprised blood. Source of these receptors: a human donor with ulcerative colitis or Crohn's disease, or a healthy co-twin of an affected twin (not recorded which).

CDR3 residues: CASSYILTSGRTDTQYF. This sequence joins TRBV7-9 and TRBJ2-3; TCRdb proposes TRBD2, but this gene call is untestable without DNA. Germline-derived CDR1 and CDR2 are SEHNR and FQNEAQ (reference sequence). The CDR3 has 17 residues.

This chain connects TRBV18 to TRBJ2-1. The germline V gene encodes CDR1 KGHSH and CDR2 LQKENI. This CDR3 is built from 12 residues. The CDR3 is CASSPRWDEQFF.

CDR3 amino acids: CASSPTGGTSYEQYF. This chain uses TRBV5-1 with TRBJ2-7; there is no DNA to check the TCRdb D call of TRBD1. Germline loops: CDR1 SGHRS, CDR2 YFSETQ. This CDR3 has 15 amino acids.

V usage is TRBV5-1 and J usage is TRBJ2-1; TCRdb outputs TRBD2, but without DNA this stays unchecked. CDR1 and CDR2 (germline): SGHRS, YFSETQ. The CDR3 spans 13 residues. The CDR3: CASSLGTLNEQFF.

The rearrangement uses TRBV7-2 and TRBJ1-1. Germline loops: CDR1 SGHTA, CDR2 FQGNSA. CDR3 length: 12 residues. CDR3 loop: CASSLGVSAAFF.

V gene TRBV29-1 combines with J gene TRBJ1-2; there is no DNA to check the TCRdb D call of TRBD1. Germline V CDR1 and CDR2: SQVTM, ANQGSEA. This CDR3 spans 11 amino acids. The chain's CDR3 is CSVPTEDGYTF. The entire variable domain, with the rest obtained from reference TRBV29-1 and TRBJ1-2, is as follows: SAVISQKPSRDICQRGTSLTIQCQVDSQVTMMFWYRQQPGQSLTLIATANQGSEATYESGFVIDKFPISRPNLTFSTLTVSNMSPEDSSIYLCSVPTEDGYTFGSGTRLTVV.

The chain's CDR3 is CASSGLRDLVGHEQFF. The chain links TRBV5-1 to TRBJ2-1; TCRdb calls TRBD2, which cannot be checked without DNA. The V gene's germline CDR1 is SGHRS and CDR2 YFSETQ. The CDR3 is 16 amino acids.

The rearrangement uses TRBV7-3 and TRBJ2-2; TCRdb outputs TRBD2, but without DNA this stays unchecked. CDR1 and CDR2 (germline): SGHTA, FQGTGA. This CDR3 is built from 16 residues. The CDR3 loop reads CASCLGPSGRTGELFF.

The CDR3 here is CASSSGWQDYGYTF. The chain carries TRBV12-3 or TRBV12-4 and TRBJ1-2. There are 14 residues in the CDR3.

CDR3: CASSELGQLSIYEQYF. V gene TRBV25-1 combines with J gene TRBJ2-7; TCRdb gives TRBD1 as the D gene, but with no DNA this cannot be confirmed. This CDR3 comprises 16 residues. The germline CDR1 and CDR2 sequences are MGHDK and SYGVNS.

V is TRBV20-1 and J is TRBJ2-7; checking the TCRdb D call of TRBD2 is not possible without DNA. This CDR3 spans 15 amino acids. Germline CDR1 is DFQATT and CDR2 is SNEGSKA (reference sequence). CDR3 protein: CSAVPSGHDPYEQYF.

CDR3 region: CASSLSYPENEQFF. The rearrangement joins TRBV19 to TRBJ2-1; TCRdb proposes TRBD1, but this gene call is untestable without DNA. Per the germline V gene, CDR1 is LNHDA and CDR2 is SQIVND (reference sequence). CDR3 length: 14 residues.

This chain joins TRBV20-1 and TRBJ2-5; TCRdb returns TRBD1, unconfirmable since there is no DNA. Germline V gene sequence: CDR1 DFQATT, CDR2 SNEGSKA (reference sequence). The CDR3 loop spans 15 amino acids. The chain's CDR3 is CSARGGTDYQETQYF.

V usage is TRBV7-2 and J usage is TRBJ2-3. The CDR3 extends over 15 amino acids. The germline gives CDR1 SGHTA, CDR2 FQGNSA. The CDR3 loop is CASSFGITSTDTQYF. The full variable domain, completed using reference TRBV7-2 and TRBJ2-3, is GAGVSQSPSNKVTEKGKDVELRCDPISGHTALYWYRQSLGQGLEFLIYFQGNSAPDKSGLPSDRFSAERTGGSVSTLTIQRTQQEDSAVYLCASSFGITSTDTQYFGPGTRLTVL.

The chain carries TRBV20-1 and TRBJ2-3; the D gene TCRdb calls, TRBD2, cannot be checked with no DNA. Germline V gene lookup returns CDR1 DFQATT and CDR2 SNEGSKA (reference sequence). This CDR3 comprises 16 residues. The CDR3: CSAIRPTSGKKDTQYF.

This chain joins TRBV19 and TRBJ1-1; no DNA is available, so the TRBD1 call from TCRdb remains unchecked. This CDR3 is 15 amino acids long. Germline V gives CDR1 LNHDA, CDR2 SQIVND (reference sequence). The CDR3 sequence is CASSILSTGGYEAFF.

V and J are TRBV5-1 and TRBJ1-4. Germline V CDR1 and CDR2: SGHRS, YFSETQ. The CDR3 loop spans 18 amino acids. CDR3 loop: CASSWDRNSPTTNEKLFF.

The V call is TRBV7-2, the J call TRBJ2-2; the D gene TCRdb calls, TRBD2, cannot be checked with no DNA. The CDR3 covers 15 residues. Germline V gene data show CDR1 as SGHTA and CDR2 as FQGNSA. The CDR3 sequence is CASSLTSGGAGELFF. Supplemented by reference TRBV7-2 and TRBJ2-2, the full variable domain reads GAGVSQSPSNKVTEKGKDVELRCDPISGHTALYWYRQSLGQGLEFLIYFQGNSAPDKSGLPSDRFSAERTGGSVSTLTIQRTQQEDSAVYLCASSLTSGGAGELFFGEGSRLTVL.

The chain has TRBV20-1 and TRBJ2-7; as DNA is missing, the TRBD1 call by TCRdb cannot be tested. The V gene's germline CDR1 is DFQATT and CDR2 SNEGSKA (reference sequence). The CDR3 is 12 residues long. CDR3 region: CSAYRGEREQYF.

CDR3 protein: CSVTPLGETQYF. The chain uses TRBV29-1 and TRBJ2-5; the TCRdb D gene call, TRBD1, has no DNA to confirm it. The germline CDR1 and CDR2 sequences are SQVTM and ANQGSEA. The CDR3 sequence is 12 residues long.

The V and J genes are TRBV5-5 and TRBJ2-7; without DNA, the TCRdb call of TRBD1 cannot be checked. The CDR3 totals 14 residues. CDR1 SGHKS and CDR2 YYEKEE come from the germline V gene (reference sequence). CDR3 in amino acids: CASSSGTGVHEQYF.